These 14 T cell receptor beta chains were all obtained from the same sample, sequenced in a study of T cell repertoires in cytomegalovirus infection (dated by TCRdb to between 2018 and 2021). According to the study, the label for this sample's treatment or condition signals: in vitro stimulation with specific CMV peptide epitopes to enrich CMV-specific T cells. The reads were generated on an Illumina HiSeq 1500. The public reads were reanalyzed by TCRdb: fastp trimming at Q25, MiXCR alignment, in-frame beta chains only. Each CDR3 protein gets just one entry, which takes the most common genes and DNA from the rows behind it. Recorded for this sample are about 830,000 distinct CDR3 sequences; around a third of them occurred a single time. Roughly an eighth of the sample rests with the top ten. These receptors have no identified antigens. This sample comprised cultured CD8+ T cells from PBMCs, obtained from culture after CMV antigen stimulation. Source of these receptors: a human donor in good health (CMV status not recorded). Some clones in this sample may be carry-over from other donors' samples.

This clonotype appeared once. With a much larger clone just one base away, this may be a read error. The chain links TRBV6-1 to TRBJ2-5; 12 bases line up with TRBD2. V lost 9 bases to trimming and J lost 5 bases; unmatched junction nucleotides: 7. Germline CDR1 MNHNS, CDR2 SASEGT. The CDR3 runs to 14 residues. The CDR3 loop reads CASLWTSGMETQYF. In nucleotides, the CDR3 is TGTGCCAGTTTGTGGACTAGCGGGATGGAGACCCAGTACTTC.

The J gene is TRBJ2-3, the V gene TRBV9; D may be TRBD1 (6 bases). Germline lookup yields CDR1 SGDLS and CDR2 YYNGEE. V lost 5 bases to trimming and J lost 1 base, with 14 bases between them. CDR3 length: 15 residues. The CDR3 loop is CASSKGGFGTDTQYF. Written as DNA, the CDR3 is TGTGCCAGCAGTAAAGGGGGTTTCGGCACAGATACGCAGTATTTT. Together with reference TRBV9 and TRBJ2-3, the CDR3 gives the full variable domain: DSGVTQTPKHLITATGQRVTLRCSPRSGDLSVYWYQQSLDQGLQFLIQYYNGEERAKGNILERFSAQQFPDLHSELNLSSLELGDSALYFCASSKGGFGTDTQYFGPGTRLTVL.

The V gene is TRBV6-1, the J gene TRBJ2-1, with 10 bases fitting TRBD2. CDR1 and CDR2 from the germline V gene are MNHNS and SASEGT. V lost 2 bases, J lost 8 bases, and 9 bases stayed unmatched. CDR3 size: 16 residues. This chain's CDR3 is CASSEWSLAGDDEQFF. The DNA for the CDR3 is TGTGCCAGCAGTGAATGGAGTCTAGCGGGGGACGATGAGCAGTTCTTC.

This chain links TRBV28 with TRBJ2-7; D is unclear. This CDR3 is built from 12 residues. V lost 6 bases, J lost 4 bases, and 10 bases lay in between. Germline V gene lookup returns CDR1 MDHEN and CDR2 SYDVKM. The CDR3 DNA reads TGTGCCAGCAGCTACTTGATATACGAGCAGTACGTC. This encodes CASSYLIYEQYV.

The V call is TRBV5-4, the J call TRBJ2-1; weak D call: TRBD2 (6 bases). Looked up from germline, CDR1 is SGHNT and CDR2 is YYREEE (reference sequence). V lost 0 bases to trimming and J lost 12 bases, with 10 bases between them. This CDR3 spans 12 amino acids. The CDR3 sequence: CASSLEPGRQFF. In nucleotides, the CDR3 is TGTGCCAGCAGCTTGGAACCCGGGAGGCAGTTCTTC. The variable domain in full, completed from reference TRBV5-4 and TRBJ2-1, reads ETGVTQSPTHLIKTRGQQVTLRCSSQSGHNTVSWYQQALGQGPQFIFQYYREEENGRGNFPPRFSGLQFPNYSSELNVNALELDDSALYLCASSLEPGRQFFGPGTRLTVL.

Note on this clonotype: The junction does not match germline at one end; this may be a read error. This sequence joins TRBV19 and TRBJ2-7; TRBD2 is a possible D gene (6 bases). Per germline, CDR1 LNHDA and CDR2 SQIVND (reference sequence). This CDR3 spans 16 amino acids. In DNA, the CDR3 is TGTGTCAGTAGTATAGATATCGGGACTCTTTCCTACGAGCAGTACTTC. Encoded protein: CVSSIDIGTLSYEQYF.

The chain joins TRBV9 to TRBJ1-2; D is perhaps TRBD1 (5 bases). Deletions cut 6 bases from V and 8 bases from J, with 8 bases between. This CDR3 is 10 amino acids long. The V gene's germline CDR1 is SGDLS and CDR2 YYNGEE. As DNA, the CDR3 is TGTGCCAGCAATGGGGCAGGCTACACCTTC. Protein: CASNGAGYTF.

This clonotype has ten or more counts. The chain has TRBV7-9 and TRBJ1-1; the D gene is possibly TRBD1 (6 bases). This CDR3 is built from 14 residues. Deletions cut 3 bases from V and 3 bases from J, with 11 bases between. CDR1 and CDR2 from the germline V gene are SEHNR and FQNEAQ (reference sequence). DNA for the CDR3: TGTGCCAGCAGCTTCAGGGGAGCCCACACTGAAGCTTTCTTT. Its protein product is CASSFRGAHTEAFF.

The chain is built from TRBV2 and TRBJ2-7; a weak D match, TRBD1 (5 bases). This CDR3 comprises 13 residues. The ends were cut back, 3 bases at V and 2 bases at J, with 8 bases in the middle. Looked up from germline, CDR1 is SNHLY and CDR2 is FYNNEI. The CDR3 nucleotides read TGTGCCAGCAGTGACCCAGGGACCTACGAGCAGTACTTC. Its protein is CASSDPGTYEQYF.

There are many counts of this clonotype. This CDR3 reads CASSPIEVGELFF. Here the CDR3 DNA reads TGTGCCAGCAGCCCCATCGAGGTCGGGGAGCTGTTTTTT. The V and J genes are TRBV7-9 and TRBJ2-2, with D unclear. CDR1 and CDR2 (germline): SEHNR, FQNEAQ (reference sequence). Trimming stripped 5 bases from V and 7 bases from J, with 11 bases between. This CDR3 is built from 13 residues.

CDR3 sequence: CASSHGGASSTDTQYF. The CDR3 nucleotides read TGCGCCAGCAGCCACGGCGGGGCCTCTAGCACAGATACGCAGTATTTT. J is TRBJ2-3 and V is TRBV4-1, with D possibly being TRBD2 (6 bases). This CDR3 is 16 amino acids long. Germline lookup yields CDR1 MGHRA and CDR2 YSYEKL. The ends were cut back, 3 bases at V and 0 bases at J, with 13 bases in the middle.

The chain couples TRBV28 to TRBJ1-5; D unresolved. The germline gives CDR1 MDHEN, CDR2 SYDVKM. The V gene lost 5 bases and the J gene lost 5 bases, with 19 bases spanning the gap. CDR3 size: 16 residues. The CDR3 DNA reads as TGTGCCAGCAGTGCTCCCCGGTCCCGGGAGGATCAGCCCCAGCATTTT. Its translation: CASSAPRSREDQPQHF.

DNA for the CDR3: TGCGCCAGCAGCTTGGAGGGTGGGACCACTGAAGCTTTCTTT. Residues: CASSLEGGTTEAFF. The J gene is TRBJ1-1, the V gene TRBV5-1, with D possibly matching TRBD1 (5 bases). This CDR3 has 14 residues. In germline, CDR1 is SGHRS, CDR2 YFSETQ. V lost 0 bases and J 4 bases, leaving 10 bases between the germline ends.

This clonotype was seen a handful of times. The chain joins TRBV5-1 to TRBJ2-1; 11 bases align to TRBD2. The germline V gene has CDR1 SGHRS and CDR2 YFSETQ. The CDR3 length is 14 residues. With 7 bases clipped from V and 8 bases from J, the junction kept 8 bases outside the gene matches. The CDR3 sequence is CASRPGLAADEQFF. CDR3 DNA sequence: TGCGCCAGCCGCCCGGGACTAGCGGCCGATGAGCAGTTCTTC.